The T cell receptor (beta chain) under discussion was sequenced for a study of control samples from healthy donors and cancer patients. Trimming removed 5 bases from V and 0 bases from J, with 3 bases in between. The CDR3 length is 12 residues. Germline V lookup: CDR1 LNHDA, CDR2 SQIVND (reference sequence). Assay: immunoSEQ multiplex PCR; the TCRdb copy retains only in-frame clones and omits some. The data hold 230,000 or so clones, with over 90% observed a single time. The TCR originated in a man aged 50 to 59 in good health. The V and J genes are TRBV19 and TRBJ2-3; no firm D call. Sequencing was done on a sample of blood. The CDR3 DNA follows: TGTGCCAGTAGTCAAAGCACAGATACGCAGTATTTT. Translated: CASSQSTDTQYF.